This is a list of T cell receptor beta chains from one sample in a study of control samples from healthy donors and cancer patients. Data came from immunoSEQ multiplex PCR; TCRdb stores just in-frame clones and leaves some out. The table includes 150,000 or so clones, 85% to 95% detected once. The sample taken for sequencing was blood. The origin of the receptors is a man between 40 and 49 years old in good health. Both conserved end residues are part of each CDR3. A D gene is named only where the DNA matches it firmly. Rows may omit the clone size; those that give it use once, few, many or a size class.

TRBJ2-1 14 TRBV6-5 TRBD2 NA CASKAGLAYNEQFF TGTGCCAGCAAAGCCGGACTAGCCTACAATGAGCAGTTCTTC
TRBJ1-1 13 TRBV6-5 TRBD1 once CASSHRQGTEAFF TGTGCCAGCAGTCATCGACAGGGGACTGAAGCTTTCTTT
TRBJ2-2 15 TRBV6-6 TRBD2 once CASSPRGANTGELFF TGTGCCAGCAGTCCGCGGGGGGCGAACACCGGGGAGCTGTTTTTT
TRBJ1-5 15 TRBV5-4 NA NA CASSIGGFSNQPQHF TGTGCCAGCAGCATAGGGGGATTTAGCAATCAGCCCCAGCATTTT
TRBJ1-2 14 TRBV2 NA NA CASSEPSRGYGYTF TGTGCCAGCAGTGAACCGTCACGGGGTTACGGCTACACCTTC
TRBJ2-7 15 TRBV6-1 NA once CASSEARPTTGEQYF TGTGCCAGCAGTGAAGCCCGGCCGACAACGGGGGAGCAGTACTTC
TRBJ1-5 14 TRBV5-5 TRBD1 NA CASSAGQGNQPQHF TGTGCCAGCAGCGCGGGACAGGGGAATCAGCCCCAGCATTTT
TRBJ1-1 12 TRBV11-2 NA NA CASRDMNTEAFF TGTGCCAGCAGGGATATGAACACTGAAGCTTTCTTT
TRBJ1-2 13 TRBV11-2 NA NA CASSHGGSYGYTF TGTGCCAGCAGCCACGGGGGCAGCTATGGCTACACCTTC
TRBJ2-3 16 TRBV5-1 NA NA CASSFGADDSTDTQYF TGCGCCAGCAGCTTCGGCGCCGACGACTCCACAGATACGCAGTATTTT
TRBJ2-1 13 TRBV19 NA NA CASSMGRGNEQFF TGTGCCAGTAGTATGGGTAGGGGCAATGAGCAGTTCTTC
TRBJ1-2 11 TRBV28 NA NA CASSFLSGYTF TGTGCCAGCAGTTTCCTCAGTGGCTACACCTTC
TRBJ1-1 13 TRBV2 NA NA CASSKDGKTEAFF TGTGCCAGCAGCAAAGACGGGAAAACTGAAGCTTTCTTT